Shown below are 4 T cell receptor beta chains from a single sample sequenced in a study of blood T cell repertoires in COVID-19. The protocol was immunoSEQ multiplex PCR, while the TCRdb copy is restricted to in-frame clones and leaves out a portion. The sample records around 310,000 clones, roughly 90% being singletons. Sequencing was carried out using peripheral blood. The receptor set was obtained from a woman aged 30 to 39 with COVID-19, enrolled during active disease.

V is TRBV7-2 and J is TRBJ2-1; TRBD2 aligns across 7 bases. The V and J ends lost 1 base and 0 bases, in that order; junction bases with no gene match: 6. This CDR3 has 17 residues. Germline V lookup: CDR1 SGHTA, CDR2 FQGNSA. Here the CDR3 DNA reads TGTGCCAGCAGCTTAGTAGTCGGCGGGAGCTCCTACAATGAGCAGTTCTTC. Translated: CASSLVVGGSSYNEQFF.

This chain joins TRBV6-6 and TRBJ1-3, with 9 bases aligning to TRBD1. The CDR3 is 16 residues long. The trim removed 5 bases at V and 0 bases at J, leaving 5 bases unmatched. Germline CDR1 and CDR2: MNHNY and SVGAGI (reference sequence). Here the CDR3 DNA reads TGTGCCAGCAGTCGAACGACAGGGGGCTCTGGAAACACCATATATTTT. It is translated as CASSRTTGGSGNTIYF.

This clone has just a few counts. The chain combines TRBV6-2 or TRBV6-3 with TRBJ2-7; a possible D gene is TRBD2 (7 bases). CDR3 length equals 12 residues. Per the germline V gene, CDR1 is MNHEY and CDR2 is SVGEGT. Trimming took off 2 bases at V and 8 bases at J, with 10 bases between the two ends. The CDR3 sequence: CASSYGGAQQYF. The CDR3 DNA sequence: TGTGCCAGCAGTTACGGGGGGGCACAGCAGTACTTC.

The chain uses TRBV18 and TRBJ1-2, with 8 bases fitting TRBD1. With V trimmed by 3 bases and J by 6 bases, 3 bases remained unmatched. Germline assignment: CDR1 KGHSH and CDR2 LQKENI. The CDR3 spans 13 residues. The DNA of the CDR3 is TGTGCCAGCTCACCCAGGGGGCTGGATGGCTACACCTTC. It encodes CASSPRGLDGYTF.